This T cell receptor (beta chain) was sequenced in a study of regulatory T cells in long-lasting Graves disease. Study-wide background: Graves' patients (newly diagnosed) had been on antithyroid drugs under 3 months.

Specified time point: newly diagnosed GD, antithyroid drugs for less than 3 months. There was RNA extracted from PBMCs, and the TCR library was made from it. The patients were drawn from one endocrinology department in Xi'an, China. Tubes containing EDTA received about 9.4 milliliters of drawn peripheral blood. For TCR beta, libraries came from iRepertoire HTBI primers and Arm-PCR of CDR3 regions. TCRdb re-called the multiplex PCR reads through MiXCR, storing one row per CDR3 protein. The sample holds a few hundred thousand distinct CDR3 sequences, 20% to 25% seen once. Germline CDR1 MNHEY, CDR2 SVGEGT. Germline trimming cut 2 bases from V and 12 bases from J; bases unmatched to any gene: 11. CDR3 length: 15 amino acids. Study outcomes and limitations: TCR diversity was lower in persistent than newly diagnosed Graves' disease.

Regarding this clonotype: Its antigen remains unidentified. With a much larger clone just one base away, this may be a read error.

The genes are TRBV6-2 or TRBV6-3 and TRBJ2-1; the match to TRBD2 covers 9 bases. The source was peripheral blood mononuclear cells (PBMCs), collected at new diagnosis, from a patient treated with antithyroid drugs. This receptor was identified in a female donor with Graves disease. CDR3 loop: CASSYVRGRASGQFF. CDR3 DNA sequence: TGTGCCAGCAGTTACGTCCGCGGGAGGGCCAGTGGGCAGTTCTTC.